This T cell receptor beta chain was profiled in a study of control samples from healthy donors and cancer patients. V shed 5 bases and J shed 3 bases, with 11 bases lying between them. Germline V gives CDR1 LNHNV, CDR2 YYDKDF (reference sequence). The CDR3 is 13 residues long. This clone has only one observation. The table came from immunoSEQ multiplex PCR; TCRdb's copy has only in-frame clones and leaves some out. The table has roughly 70,000 clones, about 80% seen once; the top ten hold about 26%. The source material was blood. This TCR came from a man in his fifties in good health. This rearrangement joins TRBV15 to TRBJ2-7; D is perhaps TRBD2 (5 bases). CDR3 in amino acids: CATSGAASYEQYF. The CDR3 nucleotides are TGTGCCACCAGCGGAGCGGCAAGCTACGAGCAGTACTTC.